Shown below are 24 T cell receptor beta chains from a single sample sequenced in a study of T cell responses to AZD1222 COVID-19 vaccine (dated by TCRdb to the early 2020s). This specimen's time point label, per the study, means: about 28 days (+/-7) after the second vaccine dose. The library was produced with the immunoSEQ multiplex PCR assay. The table comes from immuneACCESS by way of TCRdb, which keeps in-frame sequences with V and J called. Part of the clones is missing from these tables; in studies checked, under half for an unresolved V gene and the rest for unknown reasons. Across this sample there are more than 150,000 clones, with 85% to 95% seen only once. The top ten clonotypes cover around 1.6% of the sample. The sample here was peripheral blood, taken 28 days after the second AZD1222 dose. The receptors here all came from an adult who received the AZD1222 COVID-19 vaccine.

The chain uses TRBV2 and TRBJ1-1; possible D gene TRBD1, 5 bases. The ends were cut back, 4 bases at V and 2 bases at J, with 8 bases in the middle. There are 13 residues in the CDR3. CDR1 is SNHLY and CDR2 is FYNNEI in the germline V gene. Here the CDR3 reads CASSGGYNTEAFF. In DNA form, the CDR3 reads TGTGCCAGCAGTGGGGGCTATAACACTGAAGCTTTCTTT. Supplemented by reference TRBV2 and TRBJ1-1, the full variable domain reads EPEVTQTPSHQVTQMGQEVILRCVPISNHLYFYWYRQILGQKVEFLVSFYNNEISEKSEIFDDQFSVERPDGSNFTLKIRSTKLEDSAMYFCASSGGYNTEAFFGQGTRLTVV.

This clone has a single count. The V gene is TRBV6-5, the J gene TRBJ2-1; 7 bases fit TRBD1. CDR1 and CDR2 (germline): MNHEY, SVGAGI. The CDR3 has 15 residues. The V gene end was trimmed by 3 bases and the J gene end by 5 bases; junction bases not matched to a gene: 7. CDR3 residues: CASSYERTGNNEQFF. For the CDR3, the DNA is TGTGCCAGCAGTTATGAGAGGACAGGAAACAATGAGCAGTTCTTC.

The rearrangement uses TRBV5-1 and TRBJ2-1, with TRBD2 matching 11 bases. The J segment lost 5 bases and the V segment lost 0 bases, leaving 4 bases of the junction unmatched. The CDR3 has 16 amino acids. Per germline, CDR1 SGHRS and CDR2 YFSETQ. The CDR3 sequence: CASSLDGTSGHNEQFF. CDR3 nucleotides: TGCGCCAGCAGCTTGGATGGGACTAGCGGCCACAATGAGCAGTTCTTC.

This rearrangement joins TRBV24-1 to TRBJ2-3; 7 positions match TRBD1. With 6 bases clipped from V and 1 base from J, the junction kept 0 bases outside the gene matches. The length of the CDR3 is 13 residues. Germline values: CDR1 KGHDR, CDR2 SFDVKD. CDR3 residues: CATSTGGTDTQYF. The CDR3 DNA is TGTGCCACCAGTACAGGGGGCACAGATACGCAGTATTTT.

This chain connects TRBV6-5 to TRBJ2-5; possible D gene TRBD2, 5 bases. The CDR3 extends over 14 amino acids. V was shortened by 2 bases and J by 5 bases, with 12 bases between the two germline ends. Germline CDR1 MNHEY, CDR2 SVGAGI. CDR3 nucleotides: TGTGCCAGCAGTTACATTGGGGAGTGGGAGACCCAGTACTTC. Translation: CASSYIGEWETQYF.

V is TRBV28 and J is TRBJ2-2; no clear D gene. Germline V gene lookup returns CDR1 MDHEN and CDR2 SYDVKM. The CDR3 is 13 residues long. With 5 bases removed from V and 5 bases from J, the gap between germline ends came to 9 bases. CDR3 loop: CASSGIRTGELFF. As DNA, the CDR3 is TGTGCCAGCAGTGGTATACGGACCGGGGAGCTGTTTTTT.

The rearrangement links TRBV19 to TRBJ1-2; possible D gene TRBD1, 5 bases. The CDR3 contains 14 residues. V lost 5 bases to trimming and J lost 2 bases, with 12 bases between them. Germline loops: CDR1 LNHDA, CDR2 SQIVND (reference sequence). Written as DNA, the CDR3 is TGTGCCAGTAGTTGGGGACGGGGGAACTATGGCTACACCTTC. Protein: CASSWGRGNYGYTF.

The rearrangement joins TRBV29-1 to TRBJ2-2, with D possibly matching TRBD1 (6 bases). The CDR3 extends over 13 amino acids. The V gene's germline CDR1 is SQVTM and CDR2 ANQGSEA. V shed 3 bases and J shed 5 bases, with 10 bases lying between them. The CDR3 bases are TGCAGCGTTGACGCAGGGGCAACCGGGGAGCTGTTTTTT. This gives the protein CSVDAGATGELFF.

The chain uses TRBV6-2 or TRBV6-3 and TRBJ2-2; TRBD2 might be the D (5 bases). Looked up from germline, CDR1 is MNHEY and CDR2 is SVGEGT. V was shortened by 5 bases and J by 9 bases, with 16 bases between the two germline ends. The CDR3 is 14 amino acids. CDR3 region: CASSRGNRVRELFF. For the CDR3, the DNA is TGTGCCAGCAGTCGAGGGAATAGAGTTAGGGAGCTGTTTTTT.

This clone was detected only once. The rearrangement joins TRBV30 to TRBJ2-1; TRBD2 matches 9 bases. Germline trimming cut 1 base from V and 7 bases from J; bases unmatched to any gene: 17. Germline V gene data show CDR1 as GTSNPN and CDR2 as SVGIG (reference sequence). The CDR3 runs to 18 residues. CDR3 in DNA: TGTGCCTGGAGTGGTCTACCGCGGGAGGGCAAAAGCCTAAATGAGCAGTTCTTC. Protein product: CAWSGLPREGKSLNEQFF.

This chain uses TRBV5-5 with TRBJ1-5, with D uncertain. From germline, CDR1 is SGHKS and CDR2 YYEKEE (reference sequence). V lost 3 bases, J lost 4 bases, and 8 bases lay in between. CDR3 length: 13 amino acids. Here the CDR3 DNA reads TGTGCCAGCAGCTCGTCGGGTAATCAGCCCCAGCATTTT. Its protein is CASSSSGNQPQHF.

The chain couples TRBV12-3 or TRBV12-4 to TRBJ2-1; D unclear. This CDR3 has 13 amino acids. V was shortened by 3 bases and J by 7 bases, with 10 bases between the two germline ends. The CDR3 DNA is TGTGCCAGCAGTTTGGGCCAAGAGAATGAGCAGTTCTTC. As protein: CASSLGQENEQFF.

The chain carries TRBV7-2 and TRBJ2-3; 7 nucleotides agree with TRBD2. Trimming at V came to 2 bases and at J to 2 bases, leaving 7 bases not matched to a gene. CDR3 length: 16 residues. CDR1 is SGHTA, CDR2 FQGNSA, per germline. CDR3: CASSLTSEIYTDTQYF. For the CDR3, the DNA is TGTGCCAGCAGCTTAACTAGCGAGATTTACACAGATACGCAGTATTTT.

The V and J genes are TRBV12-3 or TRBV12-4 and TRBJ1-3; D not certain. V was shortened by 11 bases and J by 7 bases, with 18 bases between the two germline ends. This CDR3 contains 13 residues. CDR3 protein: CALLEAARNTIYF. CDR3 nucleotides: TGTGCCCTCCTCGAGGCCGCTCGGAACACCATATATTTT.

A single count supports this clone. J is TRBJ2-3 and V is TRBV27; D possibly corresponds to TRBD2 (6 bases). The CDR3 has 14 residues. Trimming took off 5 bases at V and 3 bases at J, with 12 bases between the two ends. Germline V gene data show CDR1 as MNHEY and CDR2 as SMNVEV (reference sequence). The chain's CDR3 is CASSLGAGTDTQYF. CDR3 coding DNA: TGTGCCAGCAGTCTCGGGGCGGGGACAGATACGCAGTATTTT.

The gene calls are TRBV5-4 and TRBJ2-7; 10 nucleotides agree with TRBD1. The germline gives CDR1 SGHNT, CDR2 YYREEE (reference sequence). This CDR3 comprises 15 residues. The ends lost 2 bases at V and 6 bases at J; junction bases unmatched: 8. The CDR3 sequence is CASSFRTGGSREQYF. The CDR3 nucleotides are TGTGCCAGCAGCTTCCGGACAGGGGGAAGCCGCGAGCAGTACTTC.

The CDR3 is CASSVNSRGEKLFF. The CDR3 nucleotides are TGTGCCAGCAGTGTGAACTCTCGGGGAGAAAAACTGTTTTTT. The chain combines TRBV2 with TRBJ1-4; D is uncertain. This CDR3 is 14 amino acids long. Germline V lookup: CDR1 SNHLY, CDR2 FYNNEI. The V gene lost 4 bases and the J gene lost 8 bases, with 14 bases spanning the gap.

This chain connects TRBV5-1 to TRBJ2-5; D is perhaps TRBD2 (6 bases). The CDR3 spans 16 residues. Germline values: CDR1 SGHRS, CDR2 YFSETQ. V was trimmed by 0 bases and J by 7 bases, leaving 19 bases between them. CDR3 sequence (DNA): TGCGCCAGCAGCTTGGTTAGCGGTTACAGTGGGTCGACCCAGTACTTC. Amino acid sequence: CASSLVSGYSGSTQYF.

The rearrangement links TRBV5-1 to TRBJ1-6; D perhaps matches TRBD1 (5 bases). CDR1 is SGHRS, CDR2 YFSETQ, per germline. V was shortened by 4 bases and J by 9 bases, with 14 bases between the two germline ends. CDR3 size: 14 residues. The CDR3 reads CASSDRQTRSPLHF. The CDR3 nucleotides read TGCGCCAGCAGCGACCGACAGACTCGTTCACCCCTCCACTTT.

CDR3 coding DNA: TGCGCCAGCAGCGTGGATGACTCTGCGGATACGCAGTATTTT. Its protein product is CASSVDDSADTQYF. V is TRBV5-1 and J is TRBJ2-3, with D uncertain. Trimming pared 4 bases from V and 6 bases from J, leaving 15 bases between. This CDR3 contains 14 residues. Germline values: CDR1 SGHRS, CDR2 YFSETQ.

The chain joins TRBV6-5 to TRBJ2-1; perhaps TRBD1 as D (6 bases). The V and J ends lost 7 bases and 3 bases respectively, with 16 bases between them. From germline, CDR1 is MNHEY and CDR2 SVGAGI. The CDR3 sequence is 15 residues long. The CDR3 loop is CASKRPGTSYNEQFF. The CDR3 nucleotides read TGTGCCAGCAAACGGCCAGGGACAAGCTACAATGAGCAGTTCTTC.

The V gene is TRBV24-1, the J gene TRBJ2-5; TRBD2 agrees at 8 bases. After removal of 7 bases from V and 5 bases from J, the junction contained 8 bases not matched to a gene. CDR3 length: 14 amino acids. CDR1 is KGHDR and CDR2 is SFDVKD in the germline V gene. This CDR3 is CATREPGGRETQYF. CDR3 sequence (DNA): TGTGCCACCAGAGAGCCGGGAGGGAGGGAGACCCAGTACTTC.

This sequence joins TRBV2 and TRBJ2-3; TRBD2 might be the D (5 bases). CDR3 length: 14 amino acids. The germline V and J ends were trimmed by 10 bases and 1 base, with 15 bases remaining between them. The germline V gene encodes CDR1 SNHLY and CDR2 FYNNEI. The CDR3 protein is CANRGGTRTDTQYF. The CDR3 nucleotides read TGTGCCAACAGAGGAGGTACTCGCACAGATACGCAGTATTTT.

This clone was counted between two and nine times. The chain carries TRBV19 and TRBJ1-3; TRBD1 might be the D (6 bases). Germline CDR1 reads LNHDA; CDR2 reads SQIVND (reference sequence). CDR3 length: 15 residues. V gave up 9 bases and J gave up 2 bases, with 17 bases separating them. The CDR3 loop is CASLQGTTPGNTIYF. DNA for the CDR3: TGTGCCAGCTTACAGGGAACAACTCCTGGAAACACCATATATTTT.